These 27 T cell receptor beta chains came from one sample sequenced in a study of shared clonotypes between healthy human individuals. TCRdb's copy holds only in-frame clones and misses some; the assay was immunoSEQ multiplex PCR. The sample comprises around 2.5 million clones, approximately 94% of which are singletons, and around 0.4% rests with the top ten. Sequences were obtained from naive CD4+ T cells from PBMCs. Stated subset: CD45RA+ positively selected. These receptors were taken from a man between 18 and 35 years old in good health. Some clones in this sample may be carry-over from other donors' samples.

In this sample, this clone turned up once. The rearrangement uses TRBV25-1 and TRBJ1-2; maybe TRBD1 (5 bases). Trimming left V 5 bases short and J 2 bases short, with 18 bases between. CDR1 is MGHDK, CDR2 SYGVNS, per germline. This CDR3 region has 16 residues. DNA for the CDR3: TGTGCCAGCAGTCCACCGACAGTTCACTTCAACTATGGCTACACCTTC. Protein sequence: CASSPPTVHFNYGYTF.

CDR3 in DNA: TGTGCCAGCAGTGCGACCGGACTAGCGGGGGTCAATGAGCAGTTCTTC. Residues: CASSATGLAGVNEQFF. V gene TRBV6-1 combines with J gene TRBJ2-1; 13 nucleotides match TRBD2. Losses at the gene ends were 4 bases for V and 6 bases for J; bases not matched to a gene: 6. This CDR3 region has 16 residues. Germline V gene data show CDR1 as MNHNS and CDR2 as SASEGT.

The genes are TRBV10-1 and TRBJ1-1; possible D gene TRBD1, 6 bases. This CDR3 is built from 17 residues. Germline V gene data show CDR1 as WNHNN and CDR2 as SYGVQD (reference sequence). The V end was cut by 4 bases, the J end by 0 bases, with 18 bases between. The DNA of the CDR3 is TGCGCCAGCAGTGGACGGTCCGGAAAGGGGGTGAACACTGAAGCTTTCTTT. Protein product: CASSGRSGKGVNTEAFF.

About this clone itself: The sample holds other DNA sequences that translate to the same CDR3. The CDR3 nucleotides read TGCGCCAGCAGCTTGGTTCCGGGTACTGAAGCTTTCTTT. It encodes CASSLVPGTEAFF. The chain combines TRBV5-1 with TRBJ1-1; the D is unclear. The ends were cut back, 0 bases at V and 5 bases at J, with 8 bases in the middle. In germline, CDR1 is SGHRS, CDR2 YFSETQ. CDR3 length equals 13 residues. The variable domain in full, completed from reference TRBV5-1 and TRBJ1-1, reads KAGVTQTPRYLIKTRGQQVTLSCSPISGHRSVSWYQQTPGQGLQFLFEYFSETQRNKGNFPGRFSGRQFSNSRSEMNVSTLELGDSALYLCASSLVPGTEAFFGQGTRLTVV.

The V and J genes are TRBV10-3 and TRBJ2-7; D is ambiguous. There are 13 residues in the CDR3. V lost 10 bases and J lost 3, with 16 bases in between. Germline CDR1 is ENHRY and CDR2 is SYGVKD. CDR3 nucleotides: TGTGCCACCGGGCTGCGGCAGGACTACGAGCAGTACTTC. Amino acids: CATGLRQDYEQYF.

The chain couples TRBV9 to TRBJ2-1, with D possibly TRBD2 on 5 matching bases. Looked up from germline, CDR1 is SGDLS and CDR2 is YYNGEE. The germline V and J ends were trimmed by 4 bases and 4 bases, with 15 bases remaining between them. The CDR3 has 15 amino acids. This CDR3 is CASSPRVAGYNEQFF. CDR3 nucleotides: TGTGCCAGCAGCCCGCGGGTCGCCGGTTACAATGAGCAGTTCTTC.

Points on this clone: Other DNA variants within this sample encode the same CDR3. This sequence joins TRBV5-4 and TRBJ2-7; the match to TRBD2 covers 9 bases. V was pared by 5 bases and J by 1 base, with 4 bases of the junction left unmatched. Germline CDR1 and CDR2: SGHNT and YYREEE (reference sequence). The CDR3 has 14 residues. The CDR3 DNA follows: TGTGCCAGCAGTCGGGGACTAGCTTCCTACGAGCAGTACTTC. This codes for CASSRGLASYEQYF.

This chain uses TRBV6-1 with TRBJ2-5, with unresolved D. CDR3 length: 12 amino acids. Trimming pared 3 bases from V and 7 bases from J, leaving 9 bases between. Germline assignment: CDR1 MNHNS and CDR2 SASEGT. This CDR3 is CASSDPGRTQYF. In DNA form, the CDR3 reads TGTGCCAGCAGTGATCCCGGAAGGACCCAGTACTTC.

As concerns this clone: In the same sample, other DNA sequences code for this CDR3. The rearrangement links TRBV20-1 to TRBJ2-1; D is uncertain. The CDR3 loop spans 10 amino acids. Germline assignment: CDR1 DFQATT and CDR2 SNEGSKA (reference sequence). Trimming took 5 bases from V and 6 from J, leaving 5 bases between them. CDR3 protein: CSAGSNEQFF. CDR3 sequence (DNA): TGCAGTGCTGGCAGCAATGAGCAGTTCTTC.

The chain uses TRBV18 and TRBJ2-1; maybe TRBD2 (5 bases). CDR1 is KGHSH and CDR2 is LQKENI in the germline V gene. The CDR3 contains 14 residues. Deletions cut 0 bases from V and 7 bases from J, with 10 bases between. CDR3 region: CASSPPGRLNEQFF. The CDR3 DNA sequence: TGTGCCAGCTCACCACCGGGCAGACTAAATGAGCAGTTCTTC.

The chain employs TRBV4-1 and TRBJ2-1; 7 positions agree with TRBD2. The germline V gene encodes CDR1 MGHRA and CDR2 YSYEKL. The CDR3 has 12 amino acids. V shed 1 base and J 10 bases; nucleotides not matched to a gene: 1. CDR3 amino acids: CASSQAGGEQFF. CDR3 in DNA: TGCGCCAGCAGCCAAGCGGGAGGCGAGCAGTTCTTC.

The chain links TRBV6-1 to TRBJ2-7; D call uncertain. V was pared by 2 bases and J by 6 bases, with 14 bases between. Germline CDR1 is MNHNS and CDR2 is SASEGT. The CDR3 covers 14 residues. The CDR3 bases are TGTGCCAGCAGTGAAATGGGATTTGCTGGCGAGCAGTACTTC. It yields the protein CASSEMGFAGEQYF.

This chain connects TRBV10-3 to TRBJ2-3, with 11 bases aligning to TRBD1. The CDR3 has 16 residues. Germline-derived CDR1 and CDR2 are ENHRY and SYGVKD. Trimming removed 6 bases from V and 0 bases from J; junction bases left unmatched: 5. The CDR3 DNA sequence: TGTGCCATCAGACGGACAGGGGGCCTGAGCACAGATACGCAGTATTTT. Translated: CAIRRTGGLSTDTQYF.

This chain connects TRBV28 to TRBJ2-3, with D unresolved. CDR3 length equals 12 residues. Trimming left V 6 bases short and J 7 bases short, with 11 bases between. Germline assignment: CDR1 MDHEN and CDR2 SYDVKM. CDR3 nucleotides: TGTGCCAGCAGGGGAAACGAGTATACGCAGTATTTT. It encodes CASRGNEYTQYF.

The CDR3 loop is CASRGGGYGNTIYF. In DNA, the CDR3 is TGCGCCAGCAGAGGAGGGGGTTATGGAAACACCATATATTTT. The chain links TRBV5-1 to TRBJ1-3; the D gene is possibly TRBD1 (6 bases). V lost 5 bases and J 3 bases, leaving 12 bases between the germline ends. Germline CDR1 SGHRS, CDR2 YFSETQ. The CDR3 totals 14 residues.

This clone came up once. V usage is TRBV19 and J usage is TRBJ2-3, with D possibly being TRBD1 (5 bases). The CDR3 has 15 amino acids. Trimming pared 1 base from V and 2 bases from J, leaving 10 bases between. CDR1 is LNHDA, CDR2 SQIVND, per germline (reference sequence). The DNA of the CDR3 is TGTGCCAGTAGTATAGGGACAATTTCCACAGATACGCAGTATTTT. It is translated as CASSIGTISTDTQYF.

The V gene is TRBV7-6, the J gene TRBJ1-1; D gene unclear. Per the germline V gene, CDR1 is SGHVS and CDR2 is FNYEAQ. The V end was cut by 5 bases, the J end by 1 base, with 14 bases between. The CDR3 extends over 15 amino acids. The CDR3 sequence is CASSRLGSSNTEAFF. CDR3 DNA sequence: TGTGCCAGCAGCCGCCTGGGTAGTTCGAACACTGAAGCTTTCTTT.

The chain uses TRBV2 and TRBJ1-6; no clear D gene. The CDR3 covers 13 residues. Germline values: CDR1 SNHLY, CDR2 FYNNEI. V lost 3 bases and J lost 9, with 9 bases in between. The CDR3 reads CASSEGRGSPLHF. CDR3 DNA: TGTGCCAGCAGTGAGGGCCGGGGTTCACCCCTCCACTTT.

The gene calls are TRBV11-1 and TRBJ1-1; TRBD1 is a possible D gene (5 bases). Trimming cost V 5 bases and J 2 bases, with 18 bases left between them. CDR1 is SGHAT and CDR2 is FQDESV in the germline V gene (reference sequence). This CDR3 has 16 residues. Here the CDR3 DNA reads TGTGCCAGCAGCCCCGAGCTGAGACAGACAAACACTGAAGCTTTCTTT. It codes for CASSPELRQTNTEAFF.

The V gene is TRBV5-4, the J gene TRBJ2-5, with D possibly being TRBD2 (6 bases). V was shortened by 7 bases and J by 7 bases, with 20 bases between the two germline ends. In germline, CDR1 is SGHNT, CDR2 YYREEE (reference sequence). The CDR3 length is 14 residues. In DNA form, the CDR3 reads TGTGCCAGCTGGCGTAGCGGTACCAAGAGGACCCAGTACTTC. It yields the protein CASWRSGTKRTQYF.

J is TRBJ2-7 and V is TRBV27; TRBD2 matches at 10 bases. The length of the CDR3 is 15 residues. Germline trimming cut 7 bases from V and 2 bases from J; bases unmatched to any gene: 8. In germline, CDR1 is MNHEY, CDR2 SMNVEV (reference sequence). The CDR3 DNA reads as TGTGCCAGCATCGCCAGCGGGAGGGCCCCCTACGAGCAGTACTTC. It yields the protein CASIASGRAPYEQYF.

This sequence joins TRBV29-1 and TRBJ2-1, with D uncertain. Per germline, CDR1 SQVTM and CDR2 ANQGSEA. Trimming took 0 bases from V and 1 from J, leaving 10 bases between them. CDR3 size: 15 residues. The CDR3 coding sequence is TGCAGCGTTGAAGACGACCGGATTTCCTACAATGAGCAGTTCTTC. It translates to CSVEDDRISYNEQFF.

The chain employs TRBV7-2 and TRBJ1-3, with TRBD1 as a possible D gene (6 bases). The germline gives CDR1 SGHTA, CDR2 FQGNSA. The CDR3 has 15 amino acids. With 5 bases removed from V and 1 base from J, the gap between germline ends came to 12 bases. The CDR3 DNA reads TGTGCCAGCAGCATACCAGGGGCGTCTGGAAACACCATATATTTT. Its protein is CASSIPGASGNTIYF.

The chain recombines TRBV5-1 with TRBJ2-5, with 9 bases lining up with TRBD2. This CDR3 comprises 15 residues. From germline, CDR1 is SGHRS and CDR2 YFSETQ. Germline trimming cut 0 bases from V and 3 bases from J; bases unmatched to any gene: 3. The CDR3, as DNA: TGCGCCAGCAGCTTGGTGACTAGCGGAGAAGAGACCCAGTACTTC. This translates into CASSLVTSGEETQYF.

The J gene is TRBJ2-5, the V gene TRBV7-3, with D possibly TRBD2 on 6 matching bases. V was clipped by 3 bases and J by 5 bases, with 10 bases between them. The V gene's germline CDR1 is SGHTA and CDR2 FQGTGA. The CDR3 spans 13 residues. The CDR3 sequence: CASSFSGTETQYF. DNA of the CDR3: TGTGCCAGCAGCTTTAGTGGGACTGAGACCCAGTACTTC.

About this clone: The same CDR3 also results from other DNA sequences found in this sample. CDR3 sequence (DNA): TGCGCCAGCAGTCCTACAGGGGAAGAGACCCAGTACTTC. Translated, it gives CASSPTGEETQYF. V gene TRBV5-1 combines with J gene TRBJ2-5, with 7 bases identical to TRBD1. The germline gives CDR1 SGHRS, CDR2 YFSETQ. This CDR3 has 13 amino acids. The ends lost 5 bases at V and 3 bases at J; junction bases unmatched: 4.

The V and J genes are TRBV27 and TRBJ2-3, with 9 bases fitting TRBD2. Germline trimming cut 5 bases from V and 2 bases from J; bases unmatched to any gene: 11. There are 17 residues in the CDR3. Per germline, CDR1 MNHEY and CDR2 SMNVEV (reference sequence). As DNA, the CDR3 is TGTGCCAGCAGTCCCACCCTAATAGCGGGGGACACAGATACGCAGTATTTT. Translation: CASSPTLIAGDTDTQYF.